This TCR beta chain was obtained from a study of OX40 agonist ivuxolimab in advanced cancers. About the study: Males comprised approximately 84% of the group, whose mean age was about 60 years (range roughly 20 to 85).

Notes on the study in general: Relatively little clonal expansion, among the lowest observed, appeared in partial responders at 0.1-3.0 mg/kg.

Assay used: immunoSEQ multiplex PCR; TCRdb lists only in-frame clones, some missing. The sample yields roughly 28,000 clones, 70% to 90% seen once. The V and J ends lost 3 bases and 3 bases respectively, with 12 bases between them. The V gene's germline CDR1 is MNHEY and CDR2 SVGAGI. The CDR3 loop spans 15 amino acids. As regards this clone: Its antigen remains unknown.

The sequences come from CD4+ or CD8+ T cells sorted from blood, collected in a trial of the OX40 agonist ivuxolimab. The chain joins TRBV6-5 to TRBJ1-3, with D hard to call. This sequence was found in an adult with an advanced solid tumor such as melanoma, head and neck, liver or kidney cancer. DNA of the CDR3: TGTGCCAGCAGTTATTCCCCGCGATTTGGAAACACCATATATTTT. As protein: CASSYSPRFGNTIYF.